These T cell receptor beta chains were read from a single sample in a study of blood T cell repertoires in COVID-19. Profiling relied on immunoSEQ multiplex PCR, and the TCRdb table lists in-frame clones only, not all of them. The table includes 250,000 or so clones, nearly 90% detected once. Sequenced input: peripheral blood. Receptor source: a woman aged 55 to 70 with COVID-19, enrolled during active disease. Both conserved end residues are part of each CDR3. D genes are given only for firm matches.

d_gene: TRBD1
v_gene: TRBV7-3
j_gene: TRBJ1-2
CDR3aa: CASSLGQGGYGYTF

d_gene: NA
v_gene: TRBV7-2
j_gene: TRBJ2-2
CDR3aa: CASSETGTGELFF

d_gene: NA
v_gene: TRBV5-1
j_gene: TRBJ1-2
CDR3aa: CASRANPTEMNYGYTF

d_gene: NA
v_gene: TRBV12-5
j_gene: TRBJ1-2
CDR3aa: CASGLADRLGVGYTF

d_gene: NA
v_gene: TRBV7-2
j_gene: TRBJ2-2
CDR3aa: CASSWDTNTGELFF

d_gene: NA
v_gene: TRBV5-1
j_gene: TRBJ2-7
CDR3aa: CASSLVTGQTYEQYF

d_gene: NA
v_gene: TRBV7-9
j_gene: TRBJ2-1
CDR3aa: CASSSLRSSYNEQFF

d_gene: TRBD1
v_gene: TRBV13
j_gene: TRBJ2-5
CDR3aa: CASSPTGGETQYF

d_gene: TRBD1
v_gene: TRBV7-2
j_gene: TRBJ2-3
CDR3aa: CASSLPTGQGGPDTQYF

d_gene: NA
v_gene: TRBV5-4
j_gene: TRBJ1-4
CDR3aa: CASSPGPRESEKLFF

d_gene: NA
v_gene: TRBV3-1/TRBV3-2
j_gene: TRBJ1-2
CDR3aa: CASSQEVGGFGVYGYTF

d_gene: NA
v_gene: TRBV5-1
j_gene: TRBJ1-2
CDR3aa: CASSLAELRRAYGYTF

d_gene: NA
v_gene: TRBV6-2/TRBV6-3
j_gene: TRBJ2-7
CDR3aa: CASSFGYEQYF

d_gene: TRBD1
v_gene: TRBV9
j_gene: TRBJ2-2
CDR3aa: CASSVGRSGQVTGELFF

d_gene: TRBD2
v_gene: TRBV19
j_gene: TRBJ2-5
CDR3aa: CASRGLAGETQYF

d_gene: NA
v_gene: TRBV10-3
j_gene: TRBJ1-5
CDR3aa: CAISESRGDQPQHF

d_gene: TRBD1
v_gene: TRBV30
j_gene: TRBJ1-2
CDR3aa: CAWSVLGGGDGYTF

d_gene: NA
v_gene: TRBV7-2
j_gene: TRBJ2-3
CDR3aa: CASSLGGADTQYF

d_gene: TRBD1
v_gene: TRBV6-1
j_gene: TRBJ1-2
CDR3aa: CASSEATHPGQGYGYTF

d_gene: NA
v_gene: TRBV7-2
j_gene: TRBJ1-6
CDR3aa: CASSFEGVGNSPLHF

d_gene: NA
v_gene: TRBV5-1
j_gene: TRBJ2-5
CDR3aa: CASSLTGSRYETQYF

d_gene: NA
v_gene: TRBV6-5
j_gene: TRBJ1-3
CDR3aa: CASSYRIAHTIYF

d_gene: TRBD2
v_gene: TRBV7-3
j_gene: TRBJ2-1
CDR3aa: CASSFSGGRGEQFF

d_gene: NA
v_gene: TRBV15
j_gene: TRBJ2-7
CDR3aa: CATSRIPEGVSYEQYF

d_gene: TRBD1
v_gene: TRBV5-1
j_gene: TRBJ2-2
CDR3aa: CASSGRTGDTGELFF

d_gene: TRBD1
v_gene: TRBV6-4
j_gene: TRBJ1-5
CDR3aa: CASSDPGGEGNQPQHF

d_gene: NA
v_gene: TRBV5-1
j_gene: TRBJ1-6
CDR3aa: CASSSESGNSPLHF

d_gene: TRBD2
v_gene: TRBV6-2/TRBV6-3
j_gene: TRBJ2-1
CDR3aa: CASSRLAGGMNEQFF

d_gene: NA
v_gene: TRBV6-1
j_gene: TRBJ1-2
CDR3aa: CASSDRRVNHLYGYTF